The 25 T cell receptor beta chains presented below share a single source sample, sequenced in a study of response to subunit inactivated influenza vaccine (dated by TCRdb to between 2017 and 2018). Libraries were built with RT-PCR. TCRdb shows the sequencer as Illumina HiSeq 2500. TCRdb's own reprocessing of the public reads used fastp at Q25 and MiXCR and kept productive beta chains. Identical CDR3 proteins give one entry, which carries the most common genes and DNA. The sample table lists about 780,000 distinct CDR3 sequences, approximately 17% of them with a count of one. The leading ten clones occupy about a tenth of the sample. The specimen comprised PBMCs from blood, sampled roughly 5 days after vaccination. The receptors here all came from a man aged 50 to 60 who received an inactivated influenza vaccine. Donor details come from another sample of the same person, matched by shared clones.

This clonotype occurred many times. The genes are TRBV12-3 or TRBV12-4 and TRBJ2-5; TRBD1 aligns across 8 bases. Germline trimming cut 7 bases from V and 5 bases from J; bases unmatched to any gene: 9. This CDR3 has 14 residues. The CDR3: CASTGPGGDETQYF. CDR3 coding DNA: TGTGCCAGCACCGGCCCAGGGGGCGATGAGACCCAGTACTTC.

The V and J genes are TRBV11-2 and TRBJ2-2, with D tentatively TRBD1 or TRBD2 (6 bases each). Germline CDR1 and CDR2: SGHAT and FQNNGV. V was clipped by 6 bases and J by 3 bases, with 14 bases between them. The CDR3 totals 15 residues. Here the CDR3 DNA reads TGTGCCAGCAGGAAAGGGGGGAGCGACACCGGGGAGCTGTTTTTT. Its translation: CASRKGGSDTGELFF. The whole variable domain, remainder taken from reference TRBV11-2 and TRBJ2-2, is EAGVAQSPRYKIIEKRQSVAFWCNPISGHATLYWYQQILGQGPKLLIQFQNNGVVDDSQLPKDRFSAERLKGVDSTLKIQPAKLEDSAVYLCASRKGGSDTGELFFGEGSRLTVL.

V is TRBV6-1 and J is TRBJ2-7, with TRBD2 as a possible D gene (6 bases). The CDR3 is 14 amino acids. CDR1 and CDR2 from the germline V gene are MNHNS and SASEGT. V was cut by 8 bases and J by 2 bases, with 16 bases left in between. Written as DNA, the CDR3 is TGTGCCAGCGTCCCTACCGCGGGACCCTACGAGCAGTACTTC. Translation: CASVPTAGPYEQYF.

The rearrangement joins TRBV20-1 to TRBJ2-1; 10 bases match TRBD2. The CDR3 length is 16 residues. V was clipped by 1 base and J by 10 bases; unmatched bases: 13. The V gene's germline CDR1 is DFQATT and CDR2 SNEGSKA (reference sequence). CDR3 protein: CSARARTSGSPPEQFF. DNA for the CDR3: TGCAGTGCTAGAGCACGGACTAGCGGCAGTCCCCCCGAGCAGTTCTTC.

This chain links TRBV20-1 with TRBJ2-5; D possibly uses TRBD1 or TRBD2 (5 bases each). Germline V gene lookup returns CDR1 DFQATT and CDR2 SNEGSKA (reference sequence). The CDR3 totals 14 residues. The V end lost 2 bases, the J end lost 3 bases, and 13 bases lay between the germline ends. CDR3 protein: CSARLLRGEETQYF. The CDR3 DNA reads as TGCAGTGCTAGACTCCTTAGAGGGGAAGAGACCCAGTACTTC.

The V and J genes are TRBV7-2 and TRBJ2-2; perhaps TRBD1 as D (6 bases). The germline CDR1 and CDR2 sequences are SGHTA and FQGNSA. The CDR3 consists of 13 residues. V was shortened by 6 bases and J by 3 bases, with 8 bases between the two germline ends. The CDR3 coding sequence is TGTGCCAGCAGTCGACAGGACACCGGGGAGCTGTTTTTT. Protein sequence: CASSRQDTGELFF.

This clonotype was found many times. The V call is TRBV6-5, the J call TRBJ2-7; D not certain. CDR1 MNHEY and CDR2 SVGAGI come from the germline V gene. The CDR3 is 15 amino acids. The germline V and J ends were trimmed by 3 bases and 2 bases, with 14 bases remaining between them. CDR3 sequence: CASSYRADNTYEQYF. In DNA, the CDR3 is TGTGCCAGCAGTTATAGGGCAGATAATACCTACGAGCAGTACTTC.

The chain uses TRBV19 and TRBJ1-1; D gene uncertain. V lost 3 bases and J lost 1, with 9 bases in between. This CDR3 has 14 residues. Germline CDR1 LNHDA, CDR2 SQIVND (reference sequence). CDR3 coding DNA: TGTGCCAGTAGTATGGTTCAGAAGAACACTGAAGCTTTCTTT. This gives the protein CASSMVQKNTEAFF.

The V call is TRBV6-5, the J call TRBJ2-3, with D unclear. Germline V CDR1 and CDR2: MNHEY, SVGAGI. This CDR3 region has 15 residues. Between the trimmed V and J ends, which lost 2 bases and 0 bases, there was a span of 9 bases. CDR3 in DNA: TGTGCCAGCAGTTACAGTCATCCTAGCACAGATACGCAGTATTTT. Translating it yields CASSYSHPSTDTQYF.

This sequence joins TRBV6-5 and TRBJ1-1; TRBD1 agrees at 7 bases. Germline V lookup: CDR1 MNHEY, CDR2 SVGAGI. This CDR3 spans 12 amino acids. V trimming: 10 bases; J trimming: 2 bases; junction bases outside the gene matches: 4. The CDR3 DNA sequence: TGTGCCACATACAGGGGTAACACTGAAGCTTTCTTT. Its translation: CATYRGNTEAFF.

The table lists this clonotype with a few counts. The chain couples TRBV9 to TRBJ1-4; D unresolved. V lost 0 bases and J lost 2, with 11 bases in between. Germline V gene lookup returns CDR1 SGDLS and CDR2 YYNGEE. The CDR3 consists of 16 residues. The CDR3 coding sequence is TGTGCCAGCAGCGTAGGTTCCGGGAGGACTAATGAAAAACTGTTTTTT. This codes for CASSVGSGRTNEKLFF.

The rearrangement uses TRBV20-1 and TRBJ2-5; D is unclear. V lost 6 bases to trimming and J lost 4 bases, with 15 bases between them. Germline values: CDR1 DFQATT, CDR2 SNEGSKA (reference sequence). The CDR3 contains 13 residues. The CDR3 bases are TGCAGTGCCAAGACCTCGACTCGAGAGACCCAGTACTTC. It specifies CSAKTSTRETQYF.

The V call is TRBV7-2, the J call TRBJ1-3, with D unclear. Germline V gene data show CDR1 as SGHTA and CDR2 as FQGNSA. V was pared by 0 bases and J by 2 bases, with 8 bases between. This CDR3 is built from 15 residues. The CDR3 DNA sequence: TGTGCCAGCAGCTTAGCTTACAACCCTGGAAACACCATATATTTT. This gives the protein CASSLAYNPGNTIYF.

This chain uses TRBV3-1 with TRBJ2-1; D is unclear. This CDR3 has 15 residues. With 4 bases removed from V and 4 bases from J, the gap between germline ends came to 14 bases. In germline, CDR1 is LGHDT, CDR2 YNNKEL (reference sequence). As DNA, the CDR3 is TGTGCCAGCAGCCCCACCTACCTGGGATACAATGAGCAGTTCTTC. It translates to CASSPTYLGYNEQFF.

This clonotype occurred many times. The J gene is TRBJ2-1, the V gene TRBV7-6; TRBD2 agrees at 8 bases. CDR3 length: 15 residues. V dropped 1 base and J dropped 7; count of bases not matched to a gene: 6. CDR1 is SGHVS, CDR2 FNYEAQ, per germline. The DNA of the CDR3 is TGTGCCAGCAGCTTAGAGACTAGCGCCAGGAATGAGCAGTTCTTC. This gives the protein CASSLETSARNEQFF. Based on the CDR3 plus reference TRBV7-6 and TRBJ2-1, the full variable domain is GAGVSQSPRYKVTKRGQDVALRCDPISGHVSLYWYRQALGQGPEFLTYFNYEAQQDKSGLPNDRFSAERPEGSISTLTIQRTEQRDSAMYRCASSLETSARNEQFFGPGTRLTVL.

The rearrangement joins TRBV7-9 to TRBJ2-5; D gene ambiguous. Trimming removed 2 bases at V and 1 base at J, with 8 bases between. The CDR3 length is 14 residues. Germline CDR1 is SEHNR and CDR2 is FQNEAQ (reference sequence). The CDR3 sequence: CASSLNWRQETQYF. CDR3 nucleotide sequence: TGTGCCAGCAGCTTAAACTGGCGCCAAGAGACCCAGTACTTC.

This clonotype was seen more than once but under ten times. The rearrangement joins TRBV11-2 to TRBJ2-2; the D is unclear. V gave up 5 bases and J gave up 4 bases, with 11 bases separating them. This CDR3 has 14 amino acids. Germline V gene data show CDR1 as SGHAT and CDR2 as FQNNGV. The CDR3 spells CASSKKGLTGELFF. In nucleotides, the CDR3 is TGTGCCAGCAGCAAAAAAGGGCTCACCGGGGAGCTGTTTTTT. The entire variable domain, with the rest obtained from reference TRBV11-2 and TRBJ2-2, is as follows: EAGVAQSPRYKIIEKRQSVAFWCNPISGHATLYWYQQILGQGPKLLIQFQNNGVVDDSQLPKDRFSAERLKGVDSTLKIQPAKLEDSAVYLCASSKKGLTGELFFGEGSRLTVL.

On this clonotype itself: At one end, the junction sequence differs from germline, possibly due to a read error. The rearrangement joins TRBV7-2 to TRBJ2-4; possibly TRBD1 for D (6 bases). Germline V CDR1 and CDR2: SGHTA, FQGNSA. The CDR3 totals 15 residues. The CDR3 loop reads CASSLVGGAKNTQYF. Written as DNA, the CDR3 is TGTGCCAGCAGCCTCGTAGGGGGAGCCAAAAACACTCAGTACTTC.

In its sample, this clonotype was seen a few times. This sequence joins TRBV4-2 and TRBJ1-1; no reliable D call. The CDR3 totals 14 residues. V was shortened by 1 base and J by 8 bases, with 14 bases between the two germline ends. Germline CDR1 LGHNA, CDR2 YNFKEQ. The CDR3 DNA sequence: TGTGCCAGCAGCCAAGTTGGCAGCAAGCCCGAAGCTTTCTTT. It yields the protein CASSQVGSKPEAFF.

This clonotype was recorded a few times. V gene TRBV3-1 combines with J gene TRBJ2-3, with 8 bases fitting TRBD1. Germline lookup yields CDR1 LGHDT and CDR2 YNNKEL (reference sequence). J lost 7 bases, V lost 0 bases, and 3 bases had no gene match. The CDR3 is 14 residues long. The CDR3 DNA is TGTGCCAGCAGCCAAGATCAGGGGGCGAATACGCAGTATTTT. Its protein is CASSQDQGANTQYF.

The chain recombines TRBV29-1 with TRBJ2-3; 10 positions match TRBD2. J lost 3 bases, V lost 8 bases, and 5 bases had no gene match. Germline V gives CDR1 SQVTM, CDR2 ANQGSEA. There are 13 residues in the CDR3. The CDR3 DNA sequence: TGCAGCACCCGGACTAGCGGAACAGATACGCAGTATTTT. Its translation: CSTRTSGTDTQYF.

The V call is TRBV27, the J call TRBJ1-1, with D tentatively TRBD1 (6 bases). Germline loops: CDR1 MNHEY, CDR2 SMNVEV (reference sequence). The CDR3 runs to 14 residues. V lost 4 bases, J lost 5 bases, and 14 bases lay in between. CDR3 coding DNA: TGTGCCAGCAGTTCGTTCGGGGGCAGAACTGAAGCTTTCTTT. It translates to CASSSFGGRTEAFF.

The J gene is TRBJ1-1, the V gene TRBV15; 9 nucleotides line up with TRBD1. After removal of 0 bases from V and 4 bases from J, the junction contained 6 bases not matched to a gene. The CDR3 has 16 amino acids. The germline V gene has CDR1 LNHNV and CDR2 YYDKDF (reference sequence). DNA of the CDR3: TGTGCCACCAGCAGAGACCCCGGACAGGGGCTCACTGAAGCTTTCTTT. The encoded protein is CATSRDPGQGLTEAFF.

The J gene is TRBJ1-2, the V gene TRBV7-9, with D tentatively TRBD1 (5 bases). The germline V and J ends were trimmed by 7 bases and 8 bases, with 17 bases remaining between them. Germline values: CDR1 SEHNR, CDR2 FQNEAQ (reference sequence). This CDR3 is 13 amino acids long. CDR3 nucleotide sequence: TGTGCCAGCAAGTTCCAGGGATCCGGGGGCTACACCTTC. Translating it yields CASKFQGSGGYTF.

This clonotype occurred many times. The chain combines TRBV5-5 with TRBJ1-1; no clear D. V lost 2 bases, J lost 1 base, and 6 bases lay in between. The CDR3 runs to 13 residues. Germline values: CDR1 SGHKS, CDR2 YYEKEE (reference sequence). CDR3 bases: TGTGCCAGCAGCTTAGACCCGAACACTGAAGCTTTCTTT. The encoded protein is CASSLDPNTEAFF.